Ten or more counts support the clone carrying this TCR delta chain. This sample also contains other DNA sequences that code for the same CDR3. The data were obtained in a study of γδ T cells in repeated Plasmodium falciparum infection. Overall study context: Malaria-naive adults were infected with P. falciparum NF54 four times over roughly 640 days.

Each sorted gammadelta sample had TRG and TRD chains sequenced. TCRdb reran clone calling via CATT on the multiplex PCR reads. The sample holds some 100,000 delta-chain clones, 1.4% seen once. Sequencing input: gamma-delta T cells from blood. The TCR sequence derives from a pool of human donors (malaria-infected and uninfected, not separated).

The CDR3 loop reads CACDPMTGGQKDKLIF. In DNA, the CDR3 is TGTGCCTGTGACCCCATGACTGGGGGACAGAAAGATAAACTCATCTTT. The chain links TRDV2 to TRDJ1, with 9 bases that match TRDD3. The trim removed 3 bases at V and 5 bases at J, leaving 12 bases unmatched. The CDR3 runs to 16 residues. Germline values: CDR1 GEAIGNYY, CDR2 EKD.